Below, 2 T cell receptor beta chains from the same sample are listed, as sequenced in a study of blood T cells in healthy people across ages. Alongside a J-beta primer mix, a sample-barcoded 5' primer served in a second PCR lasting about 7 to 12 cycles. TCRdb re-called the 5' RACE reads through MiXCR, storing one row per CDR3 protein. The data hold some 1.8 million distinct CDR3 sequences, with more than 35% observed a single time. The sequenced material came from blood. These receptors were collected from a human donor in good health.

This rearrangement joins TRBV7-2 to TRBJ2-2, with TRBD1 identical over 7 bases. Germline CDR1 and CDR2: SGHTA and FQGNSA. J lost 3 bases, V lost 0 bases, and 4 bases had no gene match. The CDR3 spans 16 residues. This chain's CDR3 is CASSLAPRGHTGELFF. The DNA of the CDR3 is TGTGCCAGCAGCTTAGCGCCGAGGGGGCACACCGGGGAGCTGTTTTTT. The whole variable domain, remainder taken from reference TRBV7-2 and TRBJ2-2, is GAGVSQSPSNKVTEKGKDVELRCDPISGHTALYWYRQSLGQGLEFLIYFQGNSAPDKSGLPSDRFSAERTGGSVSTLTIQRTQQEDSAVYLCASSLAPRGHTGELFFGEGSRLTVL.

The V and J genes are TRBV11-2 and TRBJ1-2; D is unclear. V gave up 0 bases and J gave up 4 bases, with 12 bases separating them. The length of the CDR3 is 15 residues. CDR1 is SGHAT and CDR2 is FQNNGV in the germline V gene. The CDR3 DNA sequence: TGTGCCAGCAGCTTAGATTTGAGGGTGATCTATGGCTACACCTTC. Protein: CASSLDLRVIYGYTF.